This T cell receptor (beta chain) was captured by sequencing in a study of blood T cell repertoires in COVID-19. Using immunoSEQ multiplex PCR, the repertoire was profiled, and TCRdb retains in-frame clones only, with some absent. This table holds around 200,000 clones, approximately 86% found once. Those who participated ranged in age from 18 to 89 years and resided in about two dozen US areas. About this clone: One end of the junction fails to match germline, which may point to a read error.

This CDR3 has 11 residues. Germline CDR1 is SGHNT and CDR2 is YENEEA. This receptor was obtained from a woman in her thirties who had been exposed to COVID-19. Sample: PBMCs or T cells enriched from blood (not recorded which). The chain combines TRBV11-3 with TRBJ2-7; D ambiguous. CDR3 DNA: TGTGCCAGCAGCTCAGAAGGTAGCACGAACTTC. This translates into CASSSEGSTNF. Together with reference TRBV11-3 and TRBJ2-7, the CDR3 gives the full variable domain: EAGVVQSPRYKIIEKKQPVAFWCNPISGHNTLYWYLQNLGQGPELLIRYENEEAVDDSQLPKDRFSAERLKGVDSTLKIQPAELGDSAVYLCASSSEGSTNFGPGTRLTVT.